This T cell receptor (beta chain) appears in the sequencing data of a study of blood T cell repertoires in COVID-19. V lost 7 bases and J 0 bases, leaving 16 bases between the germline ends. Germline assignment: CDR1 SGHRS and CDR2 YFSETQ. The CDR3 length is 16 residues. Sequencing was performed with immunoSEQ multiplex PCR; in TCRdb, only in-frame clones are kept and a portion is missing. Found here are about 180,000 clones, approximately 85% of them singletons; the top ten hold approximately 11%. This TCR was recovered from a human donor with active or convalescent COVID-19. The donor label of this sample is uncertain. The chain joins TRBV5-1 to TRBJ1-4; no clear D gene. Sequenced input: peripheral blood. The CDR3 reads CASQSGSTATNEKLFF. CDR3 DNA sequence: TGCGCCAGCCAATCCGGGTCCACGGCAACTAATGAAAAACTGTTTTTT.